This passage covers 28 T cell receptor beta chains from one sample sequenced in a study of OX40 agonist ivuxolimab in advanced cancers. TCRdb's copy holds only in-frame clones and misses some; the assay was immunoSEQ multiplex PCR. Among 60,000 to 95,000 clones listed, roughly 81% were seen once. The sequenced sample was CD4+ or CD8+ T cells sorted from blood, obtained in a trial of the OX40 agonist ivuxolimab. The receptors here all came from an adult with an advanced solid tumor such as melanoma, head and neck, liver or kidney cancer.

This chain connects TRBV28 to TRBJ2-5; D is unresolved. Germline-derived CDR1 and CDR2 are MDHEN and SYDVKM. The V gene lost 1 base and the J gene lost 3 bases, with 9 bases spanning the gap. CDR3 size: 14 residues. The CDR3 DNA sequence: TGTGCCAGCAGTTTATCCCCCCGGGAAGAGACCCAGTACTTC. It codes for CASSLSPREETQYF.

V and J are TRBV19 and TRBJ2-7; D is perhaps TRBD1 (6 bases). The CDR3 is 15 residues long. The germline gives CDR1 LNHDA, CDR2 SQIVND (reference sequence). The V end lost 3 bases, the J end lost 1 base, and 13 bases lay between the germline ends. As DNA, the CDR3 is TGTGCCAGTAGTATTGCGTCGGACAGTTCCTACGAGCAGTACTTC. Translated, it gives CASSIASDSSYEQYF.

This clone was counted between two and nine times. The CDR3 DNA follows: TGCGCCAGCAGCCGTCTCGGACAGGCGGGGAACACTGAAGCTTTCTTT. Amino acids: CASSRLGQAGNTEAFF. This chain joins TRBV5-1 and TRBJ1-1; 7 bases match TRBD1. Germline V gene sequence: CDR1 SGHRS, CDR2 YFSETQ. The CDR3 is 16 amino acids. The V and J ends lost 4 bases and 1 base, in that order; junction bases with no gene match: 10.

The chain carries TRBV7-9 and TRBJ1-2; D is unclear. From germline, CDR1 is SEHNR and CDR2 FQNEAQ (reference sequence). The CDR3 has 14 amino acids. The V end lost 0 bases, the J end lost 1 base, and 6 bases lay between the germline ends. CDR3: CASSLAGSNYGYTF. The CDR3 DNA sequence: TGTGCCAGCAGCTTAGCGGGGAGTAACTATGGCTACACCTTC.

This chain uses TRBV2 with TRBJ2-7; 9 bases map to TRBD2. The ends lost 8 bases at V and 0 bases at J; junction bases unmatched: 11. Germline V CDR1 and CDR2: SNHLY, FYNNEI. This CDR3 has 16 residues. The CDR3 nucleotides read TGTGCCAGCGGCGTCGGGGCTAGCGGGGTCTCCTACGAGCAGTACTTC. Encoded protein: CASGVGASGVSYEQYF.

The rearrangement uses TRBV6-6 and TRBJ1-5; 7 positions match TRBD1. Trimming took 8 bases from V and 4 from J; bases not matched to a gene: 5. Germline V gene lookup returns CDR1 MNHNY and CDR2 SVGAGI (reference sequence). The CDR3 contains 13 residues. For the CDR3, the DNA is TGTGCCAGCCAAAGACAGGGAAATCAGCCCCAGCATTTT. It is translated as CASQRQGNQPQHF.

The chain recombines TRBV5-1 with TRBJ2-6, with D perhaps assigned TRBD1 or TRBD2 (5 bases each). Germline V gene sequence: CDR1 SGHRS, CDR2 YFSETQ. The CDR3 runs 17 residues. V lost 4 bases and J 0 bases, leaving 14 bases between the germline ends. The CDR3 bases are TGCGCCAGCAGCCCCCTGAGAGGGGACTCTGGGGCCAACGTCCTGACTTTC. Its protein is CASSPLRGDSGANVLTF.

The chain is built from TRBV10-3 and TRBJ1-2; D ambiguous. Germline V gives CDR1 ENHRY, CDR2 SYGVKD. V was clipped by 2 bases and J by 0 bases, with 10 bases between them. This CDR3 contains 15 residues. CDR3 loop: CAISEIREANYGYTF. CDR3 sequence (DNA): TGTGCCATCAGTGAGATAAGGGAAGCTAACTATGGCTACACCTTC.

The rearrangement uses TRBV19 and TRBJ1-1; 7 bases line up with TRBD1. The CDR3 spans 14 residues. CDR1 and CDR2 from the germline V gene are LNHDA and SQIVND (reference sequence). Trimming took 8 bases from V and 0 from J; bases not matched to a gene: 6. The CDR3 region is CASRDRALNTEAFF. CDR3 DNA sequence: TGTGCCAGTCGGGACAGAGCTTTGAACACTGAAGCTTTCTTT.

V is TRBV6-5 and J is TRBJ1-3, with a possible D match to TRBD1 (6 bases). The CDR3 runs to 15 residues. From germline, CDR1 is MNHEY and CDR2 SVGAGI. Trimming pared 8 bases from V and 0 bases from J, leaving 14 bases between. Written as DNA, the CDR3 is TGTGCCAGCTTGGACAGTCACCGCTCTGGAAACACCATATATTTT. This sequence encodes CASLDSHRSGNTIYF.

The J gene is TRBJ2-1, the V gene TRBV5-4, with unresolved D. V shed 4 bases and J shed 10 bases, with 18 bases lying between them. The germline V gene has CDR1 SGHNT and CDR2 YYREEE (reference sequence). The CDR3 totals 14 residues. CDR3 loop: CASSLQVPAPEQFF. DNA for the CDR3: TGTGCCAGCAGCCTCCAGGTACCGGCTCCCGAGCAGTTCTTC.

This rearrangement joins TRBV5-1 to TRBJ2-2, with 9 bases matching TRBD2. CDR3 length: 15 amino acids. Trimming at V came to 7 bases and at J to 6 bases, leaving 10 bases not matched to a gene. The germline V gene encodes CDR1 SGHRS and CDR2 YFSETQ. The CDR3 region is CASSYRLAASGELFF. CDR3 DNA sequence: TGCGCCAGCTCCTACCGACTAGCGGCCTCCGGGGAGCTGTTTTTT.

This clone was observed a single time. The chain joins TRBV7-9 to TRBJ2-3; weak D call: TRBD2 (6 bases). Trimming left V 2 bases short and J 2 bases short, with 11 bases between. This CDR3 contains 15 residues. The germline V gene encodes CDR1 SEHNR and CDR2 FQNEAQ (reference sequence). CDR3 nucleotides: TGTGCCAGCAGCTTAACGGGGGTCCACACAGATACGCAGTATTTT. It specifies CASSLTGVHTDTQYF.

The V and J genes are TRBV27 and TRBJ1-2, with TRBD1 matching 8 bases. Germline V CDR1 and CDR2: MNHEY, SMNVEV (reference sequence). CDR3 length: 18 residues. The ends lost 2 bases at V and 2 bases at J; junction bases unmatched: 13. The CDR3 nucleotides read TGTGCCAGCAGTTTAAACCCTATAGGGACAGGAGCCAACTATGGCTACACCTTC. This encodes CASSLNPIGTGANYGYTF.

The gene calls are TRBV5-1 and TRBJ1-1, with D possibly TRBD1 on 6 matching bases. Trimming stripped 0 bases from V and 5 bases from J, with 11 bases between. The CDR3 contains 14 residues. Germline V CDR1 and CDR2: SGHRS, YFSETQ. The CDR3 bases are TGCGCCAGCAGCTTGGAGAGGGGGAGTACTGAAGCTTTCTTT. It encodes CASSLERGSTEAFF. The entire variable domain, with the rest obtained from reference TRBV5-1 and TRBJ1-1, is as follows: KAGVTQTPRYLIKTRGQQVTLSCSPISGHRSVSWYQQTPGQGLQFLFEYFSETQRNKGNFPGRFSGRQFSNSRSEMNVSTLELGDSALYLCASSLERGSTEAFFGQGTRLTVV.

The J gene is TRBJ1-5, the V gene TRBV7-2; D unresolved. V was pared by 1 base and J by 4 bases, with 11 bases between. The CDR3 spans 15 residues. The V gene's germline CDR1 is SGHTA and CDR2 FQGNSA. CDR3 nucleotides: TGTGCCAGCAGCTTAGATGGGCGGAGAAATCAGCCCCAGCATTTT. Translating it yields CASSLDGRRNQPQHF. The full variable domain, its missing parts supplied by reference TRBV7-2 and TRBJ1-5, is GAGVSQSPSNKVTEKGKDVELRCDPISGHTALYWYRQSLGQGLEFLIYFQGNSAPDKSGLPSDRFSAERTGGSVSTLTIQRTQQEDSAVYLCASSLDGRRNQPQHFGDGTRLSIL.

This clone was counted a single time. This CDR3 is CASGREGLLLNYGYTF. The CDR3 region has the DNA TGTGCCAGCGGTAGGGAGGGTCTTCTACTTAACTATGGCTACACCTTC. The chain joins TRBV2 to TRBJ1-2; D is undetermined. Germline lookup yields CDR1 SNHLY and CDR2 FYNNEI. The CDR3 has 16 residues. V shed 8 bases and J shed 1 base, with 20 bases lying between them.

The CDR3 reads CASSYGLRTDTQYF. DNA for the CDR3: TGTGCCAGCAGTTACGGCCTCCGGACAGATACGCAGTATTTT. V is TRBV6-6 and J is TRBJ2-3; no clear D gene. CDR1 and CDR2 (germline): MNHNY, SVGAGI (reference sequence). V lost 2 bases and J lost 3, with 9 bases in between. CDR3 length equals 14 residues.

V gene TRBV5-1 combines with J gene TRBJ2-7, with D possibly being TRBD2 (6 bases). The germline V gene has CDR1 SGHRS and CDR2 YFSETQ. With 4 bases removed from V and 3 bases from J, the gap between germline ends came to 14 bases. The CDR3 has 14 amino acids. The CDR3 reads CASSRGTGSYEQYF. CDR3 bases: TGCGCCAGCAGCCGAGGGACTGGAAGCTACGAGCAGTACTTC.

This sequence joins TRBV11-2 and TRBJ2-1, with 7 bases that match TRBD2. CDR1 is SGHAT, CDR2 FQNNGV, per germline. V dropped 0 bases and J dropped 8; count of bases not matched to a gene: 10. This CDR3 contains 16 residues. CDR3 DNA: TGTGCCAGCAGCTTAGATCTGGGGGAGGGCTGGGATGAGCAGTTCTTC. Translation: CASSLDLGEGWDEQFF. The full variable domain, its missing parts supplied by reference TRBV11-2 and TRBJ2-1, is EAGVAQSPRYKIIEKRQSVAFWCNPISGHATLYWYQQILGQGPKLLIQFQNNGVVDDSQLPKDRFSAERLKGVDSTLKIQPAKLEDSAVYLCASSLDLGEGWDEQFFGPGTRLTVL.

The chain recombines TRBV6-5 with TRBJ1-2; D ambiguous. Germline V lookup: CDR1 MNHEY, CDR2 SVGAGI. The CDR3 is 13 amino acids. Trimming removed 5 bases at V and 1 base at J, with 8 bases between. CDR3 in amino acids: CASSTGSNYGYTF. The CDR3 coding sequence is TGTGCCAGCAGTACCGGGAGTAACTATGGCTACACCTTC.

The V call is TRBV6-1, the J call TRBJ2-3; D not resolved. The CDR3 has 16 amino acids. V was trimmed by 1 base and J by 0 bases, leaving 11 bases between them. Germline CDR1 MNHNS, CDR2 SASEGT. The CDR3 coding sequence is TGTGCCAGCAGTGAAGGAGCGCTCCCTAGCACAGATACGCAGTATTTT. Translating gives CASSEGALPSTDTQYF.

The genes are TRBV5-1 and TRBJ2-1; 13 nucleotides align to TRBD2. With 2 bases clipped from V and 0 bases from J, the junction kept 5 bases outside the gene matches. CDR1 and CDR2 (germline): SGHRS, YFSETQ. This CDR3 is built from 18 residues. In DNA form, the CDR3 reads TGCGCCAGCAGCTTTCCCCGGACTAGCGGGAGCTCCTACAATGAGCAGTTCTTC. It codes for CASSFPRTSGSSYNEQFF.

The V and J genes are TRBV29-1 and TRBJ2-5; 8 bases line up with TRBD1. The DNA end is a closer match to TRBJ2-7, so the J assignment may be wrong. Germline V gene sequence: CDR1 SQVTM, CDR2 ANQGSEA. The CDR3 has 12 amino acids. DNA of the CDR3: TGCAGCGTTGGCCGACAGGGGAGCGAGCAGTACTTC. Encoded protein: CSVGRQGSEQYF.

The CDR3 DNA sequence: TGTGCCAGCAGCTTTGTTGATACCGGGGAGCTGTTTTTT. Translation gives CASSFVDTGELFF. The V and J genes are TRBV11-2 and TRBJ2-2; D ambiguous. The CDR3 is 13 amino acids. V lost 3 bases, J lost 5 bases, and 7 bases lay in between. Germline loops: CDR1 SGHAT, CDR2 FQNNGV.

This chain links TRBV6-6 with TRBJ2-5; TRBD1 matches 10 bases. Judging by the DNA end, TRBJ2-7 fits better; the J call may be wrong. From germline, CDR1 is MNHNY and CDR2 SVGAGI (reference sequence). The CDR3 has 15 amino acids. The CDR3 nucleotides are TGTGCCAGCAGTCAACCGGGACAGGGGTCCTACGAGCAGTACTTC. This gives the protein CASSQPGQGSYEQYF.

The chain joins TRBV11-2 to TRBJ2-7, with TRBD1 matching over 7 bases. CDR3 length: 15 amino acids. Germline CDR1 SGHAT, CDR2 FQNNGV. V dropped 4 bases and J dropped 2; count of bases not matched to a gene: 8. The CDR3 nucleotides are TGTGCCAGCAGCTCGAGGACAGGAGCTACCTACGAGCAGTACTTC. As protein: CASSSRTGATYEQYF.

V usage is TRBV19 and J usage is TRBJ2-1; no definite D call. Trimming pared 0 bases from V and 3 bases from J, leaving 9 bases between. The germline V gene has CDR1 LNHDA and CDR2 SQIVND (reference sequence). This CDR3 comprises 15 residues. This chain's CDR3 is CASSIDYNYYNEQFF. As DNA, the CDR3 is TGTGCCAGTAGTATAGATTATAACTACTACAATGAGCAGTTCTTC.